Listed below are T cell receptor beta chains from one sample, sequenced in a study of blood T cell repertoires in COVID-19. The method was immunoSEQ multiplex PCR; TCRdb's version includes in-frame clones alone and lacks a portion of them. The sample contains under 250,000 clones, 70% to 90% of which appear only once. The sequenced sample was peripheral blood. The receptors here all came from a man younger than 35 with active or convalescent COVID-19. CDR3s include the opening cysteine and the closing phenylalanine or tryptophan. A D gene is named only where the DNA matches it firmly. Only some rows state a clone size, as once, few, many or a class for expanded clones.

J gene	clone size	D gene	V gene	CDR3 protein	CDR3 DNA
TRBJ1-2	few	-	TRBV5-8	CASSVLSTRAYGYTF	TGTGCCAGCAGTGTGTTATCAACGAGGGCCTATGGCTACACCTTC
TRBJ1-1	few	-	TRBV11-1	CASSLNRVGSEAFF	TGTGCCAGCAGCTTAAACAGGGTAGGTTCTGAAGCTTTCTTT
TRBJ2-7	-	-	TRBV9	CASSVAWDSSYEQYF	TGTGCCAGCAGCGTAGCCTGGGACTCGTCCTACGAGCAGTACTTC
TRBJ1-1	-	-	TRBV5-5	CASSFYREGTEAFF	TGTGCCAGCAGCTTCTACAGGGAAGGCACTGAAGCTTTCTTT
TRBJ1-1	-	TRBD1	TRBV19	CASSLGTGWTEAFF	TGTGCCAGTAGTCTAGGGACAGGGTGGACTGAAGCTTTCTTT
TRBJ2-7	-	-	TRBV3-1/TRBV3-2	CASSQGLLVYEQYF	TGTGCCAGCAGCCAGGGACTTCTAGTCTACGAGCAGTACTTC
TRBJ2-7	-	-	TRBV10-3	CAISKDRPYEQYF	TGTGCCATCAGCAAAGACAGGCCCTACGAGCAGTACTTC
TRBJ1-2	-	TRBD1	TRBV19	CASNARGASGYGYTF	TGTGCCAGTAATGCCAGGGGGGCGTCCGGCTATGGCTACACCTTC
TRBJ2-7	-	TRBD1	TRBV19	CASRKDRAPYEQYF	TGTGCCAGTAGGAAGGACAGGGCCCCCTACGAGCAGTACTTC
TRBJ2-7	-	TRBD2	TRBV5-1	CASSLATASGFSYEQYF	TGCGCCAGCAGCTTGGCGACGGCTAGCGGGTTCTCCTACGAGCAGTACTTC
TRBJ2-2	once	-	TRBV7-3	CASSPGVGTGELFF	TGTGCCAGCAGTCCAGGGGTCGGCACCGGGGAGCTGTTTTTT
TRBJ1-2	-	-	TRBV4-1	CASSHPGTSKDGYTF	TGCGCCAGCAGCCACCCCGGGACATCGAAAGATGGCTACACCTTC
TRBJ2-1	few	TRBD1	TRBV29-1	CSVEGGTGLNEQFF	TGCAGCGTTGAGGGAGGGACAGGGTTGAATGAGCAGTTCTTC
TRBJ1-4	-	-	TRBV4-3	CASSQERTGTNEKLFF	TGCGCCAGCAGCCAAGAGAGAACAGGGACTAATGAAAAACTGTTTTTT
TRBJ1-2	-	-	TRBV30	CAWSVLYSLVNYGYTF	TGTGCCTGGAGTGTCCTCTACAGCTTGGTAAACTATGGCTACACCTTC
TRBJ2-2	-	-	TRBV24-1	CATSDRAGELFF	TGTGCCACCAGTGATCGAGCCGGGGAGCTGTTTTTT
TRBJ2-1	-	-	TRBV7-9	CASRKSGEQFF	TGTGCCAGCAGAAAGAGCGGTGAGCAGTTCTTC
TRBJ1-5	-	TRBD1	TRBV4-1	CASSQGADREGQPQHF	TGCGCCAGCAGCCAAGGGGCGGACAGGGAAGGTCAGCCCCAGCATTTT
TRBJ1-2	once	TRBD1	TRBV5-1	CASSSGTGEGYTF	TGCGCCAGCAGCTCCGGGACAGGGGAGGGCTACACCTTC
TRBJ1-6	-	TRBD1	TRBV3-1/TRBV3-2	CASSLRDRHNSPLHF	TGTGCCAGCAGCCTTCGGGACAGACATAATTCACCCCTCCACTTT
TRBJ2-1	-	TRBD2	TRBV14	CASSLLAGTHNEQFF	TGTGCCAGCAGCTTGCTAGCGGGGACACACAATGAGCAGTTCTTC
TRBJ2-3	-	-	TRBV11-2	CASSLNTGVTLYTQYF	TGTGCCAGCAGCTTAAACACGGGGGTGACTTTATATACGCAGTATTTT
TRBJ1-2	-	TRBD1	TRBV5-1	CASSTRTGFYGYTF	TGCGCCAGCAGCACACGGACAGGCTTCTATGGCTACACCTTC
TRBJ2-7	-	TRBD2	TRBV6-2/TRBV6-3	CASSTGGHEQYF	TGTGCCAGCAGTACGGGAGGTCACGAGCAGTACTTC
TRBJ1-4	-	-	TRBV6-5	CASSYAGEEKLFF	TGTGCCAGTAGTTACGCTGGGGAGGAAAAACTGTTTTTT
TRBJ1-1	-	-	TRBV20-1	CSAQGRTEAFF	TGCAGTGCTCAGGGGCGCACTGAAGCTTTCTTT
TRBJ1-3	-	-	TRBV3-1/TRBV3-2	CASSQDRGNTIYF	TGTGCCAGCAGCCAAGATAGGGGGAACACCATATATTTT
TRBJ1-2	-	-	TRBV9	CASSVDSSNYGYTF	TGTGCCAGCAGCGTAGATAGCAGCAACTATGGCTACACCTTC
TRBJ1-2	-	TRBD1	TRBV4-3	CASSQQTGGNYGYTF	TGCGCCAGCAGCCAACAGACAGGGGGGAACTATGGCTACACCTTC
TRBJ2-7	-	-	TRBV3-1/TRBV3-2	CASSQVGEQYF	TGTGCCAGCAGCCAAGTCGGGGAGCAGTACTTC
TRBJ2-2	once	-	TRBV11-3	CASSGLQGIGELFF	TGTGCCAGCAGCGGCCTCCAGGGTATCGGGGAGCTGTTTTTT
TRBJ1-5	-	-	TRBV5-8	CASSFSTWSNQPQHF	TGTGCCAGCAGCTTCTCCACATGGAGCAATCAGCCCCAGCATTTT
TRBJ1-2	-	-	TRBV7-3	CASSLDPTAEHTF	TGTGCCAGCAGCTTAGACCCAACAGCGGAACACACCTTC
TRBJ1-5	-	TRBD1	TRBV12-5	CASGPGQGPNQPQHF	TGTGCTAGTGGCCCAGGACAGGGCCCCAATCAGCCCCAGCATTTT
TRBJ2-5	-	-	TRBV18	CASSPLRAPQETQYF	TGTGCCAGCTCACCACTCAGGGCTCCCCAAGAGACCCAGTACTTC
TRBJ1-1	-	-	TRBV7-2	CASSLEQGWVTEAFF	TGTGCCAGCAGCCTAGAACAGGGATGGGTGACTGAAGCTTTCTTT
TRBJ2-5	once	TRBD2	TRBV7-2	CASSSSGEHETQYF	TGTGCCAGCAGCTCCAGCGGGGAACACGAGACCCAGTACTTC